The rows below give T cell receptor beta chains drawn from one sample of a study of T-cell reconstitution after alpha-beta-depleted transplantation in children. TCRdb re-called the PCR reads through MiXCR, storing one row per CDR3 protein. The sample carries some 500,000 distinct CDR3 sequences, about 33% recorded once. Sequencing was performed on PBMCs from the stem cell graft donor, taken from the stem cell graft. The receptors were sampled from a human donor who donated a stem cell graft to a child with aplastic anemia. Each CDR3 is given without its conserved first and last residue. Fields, in order: V gene, J gene, CDR3 protein.

TRBV5-1	TRBJ2-5	ASSSGWVAAISSQETQY
TRBV20-1	TRBJ1-5	SASDRVDQPQH
TRBV5-5	TRBJ1-1	ASSPPGVSNTEAF
TRBV7-2	TRBJ2-5	ASSLAGQGTEETQY
TRBV7-2	TRBJ1-2	ASNQIQGAGGYT
TRBV18	TRBJ2-3	ASSRQEGNTQY
TRBV11-2	TRBJ2-1	ASSLAGREGDEQF
TRBV4-3	TRBJ1-5	ASSQDSYSNQPQH
TRBV15	TRBJ1-1	ATRPIDRSEAF
TRBV6-5	TRBJ1-1	ASSYSARENTEAF
TRBV6-6	TRBJ2-3	ASLGQSADTQY
TRBV7-2	TRBJ2-3	ASSSGADTQY
TRBV19	TRBJ2-2	ASKTTGANTGELF
TRBV4-3	TRBJ1-5	ASSQDLRPNQPQH
TRBV12-3/TRBV12-4	TRBJ2-7	ASRELSGPYEQY
TRBV18	TRBJ2-5	ASSPATKETQY
TRBV6-5	TRBJ1-4	ASSYEGGRTNEKLF
TRBV5-1	TRBJ2-5	ASSSAGGGEETQY
TRBV27	TRBJ2-1	ASCNRLAGGDEQF
TRBV6-5	TRBJ1-4	ASSFGQEGKLF
TRBV7-2	TRBJ2-1	ASSLHRDSGYEQF
TRBV15	TRBJ2-2	ATTKNTGELF
TRBV4-3	TRBJ2-3	ASSPPGLAGVQY
TRBV27	TRBJ2-3	ASSPPGLAGWPTSTDTQY
TRBV5-1	TRBJ2-3	ASSWGATGSTDTQY
TRBV7-2	TRBJ1-5	ASSFAGGGRQPQH
TRBV5-1	TRBJ1-1	ASSLARIGRGNTEAF
TRBV12-3/TRBV12-4	TRBJ1-5	ASRGGKQPQH
TRBV28	TRBJ2-1	ASSFLGLAGDEQF
TRBV12-3/TRBV12-4	TRBJ1-1	ASTTAGARATEAF
TRBV28	TRBJ2-7	ASSLLWESSYEQY
TRBV7-2	TRBJ1-1	ASSFRGSNTEAF